This TCR beta chain was sequenced during a study of beta chain features in type 1 diabetes. Findings of the study overall: Moderately but significantly shorter TCRB CDR3s were found in Type 1 diabetes patients in all four CD4+ subsets.

CDR3 length: 16 amino acids. CDR1 and CDR2 (germline): MGHRA, YSYEKL. V shed 4 bases and J 4 bases; nucleotides not matched to a gene: 8. This clone was counted between two and nine times. What it binds is unknown. Sequencing targeted expressed TCRB transcripts, as all isolated RNA had been reverse transcribed. Generated by immunoSEQ multiplex PCR, the TCRdb table keeps only in-frame clones and is missing some. In the table there are about 240,000 clones, approximately 15% of which are singletons. This chain joins TRBV4-1 and TRBJ2-1, with 9 positions matching TRBD2. The sequence came from a man aged 30 to 45 with type 1 diabetes. Specimen: naive CD4+ T cells from blood. CDR3 residues: CASSRFSAGGYNEQFF. CDR3 DNA: TGCGCCAGCAGCCGTTTTTCAGCGGGAGGATACAATGAGCAGTTCTTC.